This passage covers 21 T cell receptor beta chains from one sample sequenced in a study of blood T cell repertoires in COVID-19. Data came from immunoSEQ multiplex PCR; TCRdb stores just in-frame clones and leaves some out. Here the sample spans about 80,000 clones, around 80% being singletons. Sequencing was performed on peripheral blood. All receptors derive from a woman in her 70s with acute or convalescent COVID-19.

This chain links TRBV14 with TRBJ2-2; no clear D. From germline, CDR1 is SGHDN and CDR2 FVKESK. V was pared by 0 bases and J by 6 bases, with 5 bases between. The CDR3 covers 13 residues. CDR3 DNA: TGTGCCAGCAGCCAAGATCTTTCCGGGGAGCTGTTTTTT. Protein sequence: CASSQDLSGELFF.

This chain joins TRBV7-3 and TRBJ2-5; 15 positions agree with TRBD2. Germline CDR1 SGHTA, CDR2 FQGTGA. The CDR3 sequence is 18 residues long. V shed 5 bases, J shed 4 bases, and the junction held 11 bases outside the gene matches. CDR3 bases: TGTGCCAGCAGCAGGTCCGGGACTAGCGGGGGGCTTCGAGAGACCCAGTACTTC. Translated: CASSRSGTSGGLRETQYF.

J is TRBJ1-1 and V is TRBV5-1; 9 bases map to TRBD1. This CDR3 spans 14 amino acids. Germline assignment: CDR1 SGHRS and CDR2 YFSETQ. J gave up 4 bases and V 5 bases, and 6 bases lay outside the gene matches. In nucleotides, the CDR3 is TGCGCCAGCAGTCCCGGACAGGGGAGCACTGAAGCTTTCTTT. Protein sequence: CASSPGQGSTEAFF.

The V gene is TRBV2, the J gene TRBJ1-5; weak D call: TRBD1 (6 bases). Trimming removed 5 bases at V and 5 bases at J, with 13 bases between. Germline V gene data show CDR1 as SNHLY and CDR2 as FYNNEI. The CDR3 runs to 14 residues. CDR3 in amino acids: CASSIKGGYQPQHF. The CDR3 coding sequence is TGTGCCAGCAGTATTAAAGGGGGTTATCAGCCCCAGCATTTT.

This clone showed up just a few times. The gene calls are TRBV29-1 and TRBJ2-7, with D possibly being TRBD1 (5 bases). Germline CDR1 SQVTM, CDR2 ANQGSEA. The CDR3 is made up of 12 amino acids. V was clipped by 4 bases and J by 7 bases, with 14 bases between them. As DNA, the CDR3 is TGCAGCGTTGCCCAGGGTAGTGGGGAGCAGTACTTC. It specifies CSVAQGSGEQYF.

The chain uses TRBV10-2 and TRBJ2-5; 9 bases line up with TRBD1. Losses at the gene ends were 3 bases for V and 4 bases for J; bases not matched to a gene: 9. In germline, CDR1 is WSHSY, CDR2 SAAADI. CDR3 length: 16 residues. Here the CDR3 reads CASSETSGQGGETQYF. Written as DNA, the CDR3 is TGCGCCAGCAGTGAAACGTCGGGACAGGGTGGAGAGACCCAGTACTTC.

This clone was seen just once. This sequence joins TRBV18 and TRBJ2-3; 9 bases map to TRBD1. This CDR3 is 15 amino acids long. Germline V gene lookup returns CDR1 KGHSH and CDR2 LQKENI. The junction had 7 bases not matched to a gene; V was cut back by 6 bases and J by 3 bases. CDR3 DNA: TGTGCCAGCTCCAACCGGGACAGGGTAACAGATACGCAGTATTTT. Its translation is CASSNRDRVTDTQYF.

V and J are TRBV3-1 (or the pseudogene TRBV3-2) and TRBJ2-7, with D possibly TRBD2 on 6 matching bases. V was clipped by 0 bases and J by 5 bases, with 17 bases between them. The V gene's germline CDR1 is LGHDT and CDR2 YNNKEL (reference sequence). The CDR3 consists of 16 residues. The DNA of the CDR3 is TGTGCCAGCAGCCAAGATTATCCGGGAGAAGGGAACGAGCAGTACTTC. Translation: CASSQDYPGEGNEQYF.

This chain connects TRBV11-3 to TRBJ2-1; 10 bases line up with TRBD1. V gave up 5 bases and J gave up 0 bases; unmatched junction bases: 7. The germline gives CDR1 SGHNT, CDR2 YENEEA. CDR3 length: 17 amino acids. CDR3 DNA sequence: TGTGCCAGCAGCCCTGGGACAGGGGTTAGCTCCTACAATGAGCAGTTCTTC. Its translation: CASSPGTGVSSYNEQFF.

This sequence joins TRBV25-1 and TRBJ2-3; 7 bases agree with TRBD2. V was pared by 2 bases and J by 0 bases, with 5 bases of the junction left unmatched. Germline CDR1 reads MGHDK; CDR2 reads SYGVNS. The CDR3 extends over 16 amino acids. CDR3 sequence (DNA): TGTGCCAGCAGTGAAAGTTTCGGGGGGAGCACAGATACGCAGTATTTT. Amino acids: CASSESFGGSTDTQYF.

The chain uses TRBV5-5 and TRBJ1-2; D is undetermined. The germline V and J ends were trimmed by 4 bases and 3 bases, with 19 bases remaining between them. The CDR3 has 16 amino acids. CDR1 and CDR2 from the germline V gene are SGHKS and YYEKEE (reference sequence). Written as DNA, the CDR3 is TGTGCCAGCAGCACCGGTGACGGCGGGGTATACTATGGCTACACCTTC. Its translation is CASSTGDGGVYYGYTF.

CDR3 protein: CASSLNSRNGYTF. CDR3 nucleotides: TGCGCCAGCAGCTTGAACTCCAGGAATGGCTACACCTTC. This chain uses TRBV5-1 with TRBJ1-2; D is unclear. The CDR3 totals 13 residues. Trimming pared 1 base from V and 6 bases from J, leaving 10 bases between. Germline CDR1 reads SGHRS; CDR2 reads YFSETQ.

The chain joins TRBV7-8 to TRBJ2-5, with a tentative D call TRBD2 (6 bases). The CDR3 is made up of 14 amino acids. Trimming pared 6 bases from V and 4 bases from J, leaving 15 bases between. Germline lookup yields CDR1 SGHVS and CDR2 FQNEAQ. The CDR3 spells CASSLGGVGETQYF. CDR3 bases: TGTGCCAGCAGTCTGGGCGGGGTAGGAGAGACCCAGTACTTC.

This sequence joins TRBV5-1 and TRBJ1-3; tentatively, D is TRBD1 (6 bases). Per the germline V gene, CDR1 is SGHRS and CDR2 is YFSETQ. V shed 0 bases and J shed 3 bases, with 13 bases lying between them. The CDR3 has 16 residues. DNA for the CDR3: TGCGCCAGCAGCTTGGCCTCGGGCAGGGGTGGAAACACCATATATTTT. Its translation: CASSLASGRGGNTIYF.

This clone was found a few times. The V and J genes are TRBV10-1 and TRBJ2-7; TRBD1 matches 7 bases. There are 16 residues in the CDR3. Germline lookup yields CDR1 WNHNN and CDR2 SYGVQD (reference sequence). The V segment lost 0 bases and the J segment 0 bases; nucleotides outside the gene matches: 5. The CDR3 sequence is CASSESDRPSSYEQYF. DNA for the CDR3: TGCGCCAGCAGTGAGTCGGACAGGCCGAGCTCCTACGAGCAGTACTTC.

The chain links TRBV18 to TRBJ2-7; D is possibly TRBD1 (5 bases). Looked up from germline, CDR1 is KGHSH and CDR2 is LQKENI. V was shortened by 6 bases and J by 4 bases, with 19 bases between the two germline ends. The CDR3 is 15 residues long. The CDR3 reads CASSLGQAESYEQYF. In DNA form, the CDR3 reads TGTGCCAGCTCCCTGGGGCAGGCCGAATCGTACGAGCAGTACTTC.

This clone was detected only a few times. The rearrangement links TRBV7-9 to TRBJ2-7, with TRBD1 matching 9 bases. Germline trimming cut 5 bases from V and 3 bases from J; bases unmatched to any gene: 11. Germline loops: CDR1 SEHNR, CDR2 FQNEAQ (reference sequence). The CDR3 contains 16 residues. The chain's CDR3 is CASSTTGGRNYYEQYF. CDR3 in DNA: TGTGCCAGCAGCACAACAGGGGGCCGAAATTACTACGAGCAGTACTTC.

This clone was recorded only once. V is TRBV21-1 and J is TRBJ1-4; the tabulated D call, TRBD1, remains unverified against the DNA. TRBV21-1 is tagged as a pseudogene. This CDR3 is 17 amino acids long. This CDR3 is CASRRGRGRVTNEKLFF. CDR3 nucleotide sequence: TGTGCCAGCCGTAGGGGCAGGGGGCGCGTTACTAATGAAAAACTGTTTTTT.

This chain joins TRBV5-1 and TRBJ1-1; TRBD1 might be the D (6 bases). The CDR3 spans 15 residues. The V gene's germline CDR1 is SGHRS and CDR2 YFSETQ. V was cut by 0 bases and J by 6 bases, with 15 bases left in between. CDR3 nucleotide sequence: TGCGCCAGCAGCTTGGGCAGTACAGACAGGTCTGAAGCTTTCTTT. It encodes CASSLGSTDRSEAFF. The full variable domain, its missing parts supplied by reference TRBV5-1 and TRBJ1-1, is KAGVTQTPRYLIKTRGQQVTLSCSPISGHRSVSWYQQTPGQGLQFLFEYFSETQRNKGNFPGRFSGRQFSNSRSEMNVSTLELGDSALYLCASSLGSTDRSEAFFGQGTRLTVV.

The V gene is TRBV4-1, the J gene TRBJ1-6; TRBD1 might be the D (6 bases). Germline CDR1 is MGHRA and CDR2 is YSYEKL. This CDR3 region has 14 residues. V shed 0 bases and J shed 10 bases, with 10 bases lying between them. For the CDR3, the DNA is TGCGCCAGCAGCCAAGAAGGGGGTTACTCACCCCTCCACTTT. It codes for CASSQEGGYSPLHF.

The genes are TRBV5-1 and TRBJ1-3; D is uncertain. The CDR3 is 16 amino acids. With 1 base removed from V and 3 bases from J, the gap between germline ends came to 14 bases. The germline gives CDR1 SGHRS, CDR2 YFSETQ. The CDR3 nucleotides are TGCGCCAGCAGCTTGACCCTGGGCGGGATTGGAAACACCATATATTTT. Amino acid sequence: CASSLTLGGIGNTIYF.